This T cell receptor (beta chain) was captured by sequencing in a study of beta chain features in type 1 diabetes (dated by TCRdb to the late 2010s). A note on the overall study: No differences in mean age, gender distribution, total cell number or subset yield were found between patients and healthy donors. A total of 107,917,701 sorted cells were examined across all samples, and the number of cells per subset was strongly correlated with RNA yield. The study compared the TCRB repertoires of sorted circulating CD4+ T cell subsets in recently diagnosed type 1 diabetes patients with those in matched healthy donors. Regulatory and stem cell-like memory subsets were obtained from only 8 patients and roughly eight healthy donors, while naive and central memory subsets were obtained from all 28 donors.

From each donor, a single peripheral blood sample of roughly 0.11 L on average was drawn into heparinised tubes. Naive, central memory, regulatory and stem cell-like memory CD4+ T cells were sorted on a BD FACSAria II using a panel including CD45RO, CCR7, CD25, CD127, CD95 and CD27. Purity was above 95% for every sorted population. Right away, PBMCs were isolated by Lymphoprep density gradient centrifugation and were stained directly, with no culture step. So that batch effects would be minimized, each experiment stained and sorted samples in pairs, pairing one healthy donor with one patient. Notes on this clone: It lacks a known antigen. Base qualities are not recorded, but no much larger clone differs from it by a single base.

CDR1 and CDR2 were assigned from the germline V gene as SGHTA and FQGNSA. Including cysteine and phenylalanine, the CDR3 has 16 amino acids. Only the CDR3 region is kept as DNA, spanning 48 bases read in frame from base 1. At the junction V is shortened by 5 bases and J by 4 bases; bases outside the gene matches: 12. What the work shows at the level of the full study, not this receptor alone: Because cDNA rather than genomic DNA was sequenced, highly expressing activated cells could have been over-represented, although no difference in activation and CD3 levels was found between groups. Fewer insertions and more nucleotide deletions at VDJ recombination sites were observed in patients with type 1 diabetes, implying thymic rearrangement abnormalities. Type 1 diabetes patients showed a moderate but significant shortening of TCRB CDR3 length in all four CD4+ subsets. Naive, central memory and regulatory TCRB repertoires appeared to be more similar among patients than among healthy donors. Because the HLA sub-analyses included only small numbers of individuals, any influence of HLA type on TCRB rearrangement was left unresolved. Shorter templates might be favored by PCR, yet because patient and control samples were amplified and corrected together, any such skew would affect both groups equally.

The entire amount of isolated RNA was reverse transcribed using the High Capacity cDNA Reverse Transcription Kit, so the sequenced TCRB transcripts were expressed ones. Deep immunoSEQ sequencing was performed on naive, central memory and regulatory T cell samples, with an average of roughly 4 million total reads per sample. Sorted cells were lysed in RLT buffer and RNA was extracted with DNase-treated RNeasy Micro or Mini kits, depending on cell number. Each cell subset was processed separately to prevent cross-contamination, with patient and healthy donor samples processed together. The immunoSEQ multiplex PCR was used to amplify TCRB sequences from cDNA, yielding 87-bp fragments that span the CDR3 region. The amplicons were sequenced using the Illumina HiSeq platform. In the paper's pipeline: PCR bias was corrected computationally using synthetic template baselines, and reads within Hamming distance 2 were collapsed, with unmergeable singletons discarded. Reads were aligned to IMGT to assign V, D and J genes, CDR3 length, and insertions or deletions at six rearrangement sites. Within each subset, clonotype counts were normalized to sorted cell number, and only after that were true diversity and Gini coefficients computed with the tcR R package. The overlap coefficient, calculated on TCRB nucleotide sequences, was used to quantify repertoire sharing. This immuneACCESS table, as held by TCRdb, lists in-frame sequences with V and J called but not all clones. Of the missing ones, under half trace to an unresolved V gene in checked studies; the others have no known cause. The V and J calls and clone size are taken from that table; D and trimming were inferred from the DNA. The sample has fewer than 400,000 clones on record, roughly a tenth of them singletons. The ten largest clones add up to 1% of the sample.

The clonotype comes from a man aged 25-40 years with type 1 diabetes. This receptor chain uses TRBV7-2 and TRBJ1-2, with 8 bases in between that match TRBD1. Sequencing used central memory CD4+ T cells from blood. CDR3 sequence: CASSATTGVNSYGYTF. The bases read TGTGCCAGCAGCGCTACGACAGGGGTTAATAGCTATGGCTACACCTTC.